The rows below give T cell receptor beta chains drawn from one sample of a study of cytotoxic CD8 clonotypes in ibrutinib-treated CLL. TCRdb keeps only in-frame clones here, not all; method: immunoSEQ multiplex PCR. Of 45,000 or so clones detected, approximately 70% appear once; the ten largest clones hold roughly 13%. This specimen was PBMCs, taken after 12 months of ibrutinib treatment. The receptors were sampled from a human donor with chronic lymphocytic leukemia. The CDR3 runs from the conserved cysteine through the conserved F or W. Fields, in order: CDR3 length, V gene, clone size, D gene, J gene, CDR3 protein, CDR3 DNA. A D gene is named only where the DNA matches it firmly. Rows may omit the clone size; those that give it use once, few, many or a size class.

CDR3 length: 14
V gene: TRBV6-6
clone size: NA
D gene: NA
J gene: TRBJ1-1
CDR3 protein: CASSFSRTDGMSFF
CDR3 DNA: TGTGCCAGCAGTTTCTCCCGGACCGACGGAATGTCTTTCTTT

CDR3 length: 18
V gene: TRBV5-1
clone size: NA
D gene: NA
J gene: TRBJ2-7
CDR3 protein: CASSSPLHPGLATYEQYF
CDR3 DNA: TGCGCCAGCAGCTCCCCGCTACATCCGGGACTGGCTACCTACGAGCAGTACTTC

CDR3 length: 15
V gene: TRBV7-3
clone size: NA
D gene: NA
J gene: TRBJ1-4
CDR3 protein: CASSLTPGRAGKLFF
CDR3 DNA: TGTGCCAGCAGCTTAACGCCGGGTAGAGCTGGGAAACTGTTTTTT

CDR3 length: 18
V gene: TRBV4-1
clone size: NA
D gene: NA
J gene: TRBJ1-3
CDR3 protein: CASSQPFLRQVLGNTIYF
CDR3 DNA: TGCGCCAGCAGCCAACCATTCCTCAGACAGGTCCTGGGAAACACCATATATTTT

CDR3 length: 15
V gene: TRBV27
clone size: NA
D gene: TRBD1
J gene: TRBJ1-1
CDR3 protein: CASSLRRTGGTEAFF
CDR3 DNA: TGTGCCAGCAGTTTACGACGGACAGGGGGCACTGAAGCTTTCTTT

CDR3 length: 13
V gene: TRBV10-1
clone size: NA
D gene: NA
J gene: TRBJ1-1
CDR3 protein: CASSSLTNTEAFF
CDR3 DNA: TGCGCCAGCAGTTCCCTCACGAACACTGAAGCTTTCTTT

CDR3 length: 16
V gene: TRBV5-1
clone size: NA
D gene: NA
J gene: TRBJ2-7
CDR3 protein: CASSLGTAGVPHEQYF
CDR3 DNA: TGCGCCAGCAGCTTAGGGACCGCGGGCGTTCCCCACGAGCAGTACTTC

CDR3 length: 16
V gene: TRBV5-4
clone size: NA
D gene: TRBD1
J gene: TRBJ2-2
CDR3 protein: CASSSPGQGKTGELFF
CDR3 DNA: TGTGCCAGCAGCTCCCCGGGACAGGGAAAAACCGGGGAGCTGTTTTTT

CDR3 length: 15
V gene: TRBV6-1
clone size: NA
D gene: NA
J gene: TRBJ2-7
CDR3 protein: CASSVTHGVSYEQYF
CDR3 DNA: TGTGCCAGCAGTGTAACCCATGGCGTTTCCTACGAGCAGTACTTC

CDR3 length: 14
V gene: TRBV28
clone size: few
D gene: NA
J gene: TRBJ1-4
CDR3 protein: CASSLGGANEKLFF
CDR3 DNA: TGTGCCAGCAGTTTAGGCGGTGCTAATGAAAAACTGTTTTTT

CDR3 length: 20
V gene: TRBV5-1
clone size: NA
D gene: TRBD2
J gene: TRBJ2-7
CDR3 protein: CASSSPNRTSGRPYSYEQYF
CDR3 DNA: TGCGCCAGCAGCTCCCCCAATCGGACTAGCGGGAGACCATACTCCTACGAGCAGTACTTC

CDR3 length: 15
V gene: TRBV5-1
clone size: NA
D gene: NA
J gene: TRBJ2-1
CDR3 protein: CASRITGTEYNEQFF
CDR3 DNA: TGCGCCAGCAGGATAACCGGGACGGAATACAATGAGCAGTTCTTC

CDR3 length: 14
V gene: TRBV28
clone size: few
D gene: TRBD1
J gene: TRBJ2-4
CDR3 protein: CASSLRTGGPSLYF
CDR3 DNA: TGTGCCAGCAGTTTGCGGACAGGGGGGCCGAGTTTGTACTTC

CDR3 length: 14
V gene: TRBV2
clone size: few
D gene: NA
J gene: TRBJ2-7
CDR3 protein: CASTQNRVSYEQYF
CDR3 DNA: TGTGCCAGCACCCAGAACAGGGTCTCCTACGAGCAGTACTTC

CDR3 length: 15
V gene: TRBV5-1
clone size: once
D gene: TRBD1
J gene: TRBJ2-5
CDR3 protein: CASSASRGRKETQYF
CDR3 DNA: TGCGCCAGCAGCGCTTCCAGGGGGCGCAAGGAGACCCAGTACTTC

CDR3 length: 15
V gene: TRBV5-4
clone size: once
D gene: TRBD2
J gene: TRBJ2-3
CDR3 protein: CASSPVTGEGDTQYF
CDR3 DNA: TGTGCCAGCAGCCCCGTCACGGGGGAGGGAGATACGCAGTATTTT

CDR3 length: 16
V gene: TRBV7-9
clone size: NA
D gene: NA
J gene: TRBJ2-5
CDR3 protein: CASSLRRPVHQETQYF
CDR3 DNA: TGTGCCAGCAGCTTACGGAGGCCTGTGCACCAAGAGACCCAGTACTTC

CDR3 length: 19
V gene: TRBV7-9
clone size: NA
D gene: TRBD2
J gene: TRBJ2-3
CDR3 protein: CASNRRLLGLAGATDTQYF
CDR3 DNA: TGTGCCAGCAACAGACGGCTACTTGGGCTAGCGGGAGCCACAGATACGCAGTATTTT

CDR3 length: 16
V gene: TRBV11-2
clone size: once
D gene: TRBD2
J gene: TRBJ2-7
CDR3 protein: CASSPATTGGSGEQYF
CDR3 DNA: TGTGCCAGCAGCCCGGCTACTACGGGAGGGAGCGGAGAGCAGTACTTC

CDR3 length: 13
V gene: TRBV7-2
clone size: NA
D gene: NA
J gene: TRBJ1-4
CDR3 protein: CASSLGTSEKLFF
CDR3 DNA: TGTGCCAGCAGCTTAGGGACATCCGAAAAACTGTTTTTT

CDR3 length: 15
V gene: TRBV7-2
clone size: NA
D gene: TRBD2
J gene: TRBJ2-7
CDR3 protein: CASSGTGTSIYEQYF
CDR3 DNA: TGTGCCAGCAGCGGGACCGGGACTAGCATCTACGAGCAGTACTTC

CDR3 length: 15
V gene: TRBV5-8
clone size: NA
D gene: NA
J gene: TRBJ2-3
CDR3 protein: CASSTPGAGPDTQYF
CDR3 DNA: TGTGCCAGCAGCACCCCGGGGGCGGGGCCAGATACGCAGTATTTT

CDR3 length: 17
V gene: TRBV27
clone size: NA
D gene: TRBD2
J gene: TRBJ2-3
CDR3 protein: CASSLGASGTRTDTQYF
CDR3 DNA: TGTGCCAGCAGTTTAGGGGCTAGCGGTACCCGCACAGATACGCAGTATTTT

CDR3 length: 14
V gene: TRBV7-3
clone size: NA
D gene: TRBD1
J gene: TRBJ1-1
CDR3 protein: CASSGLRQGAQAFF
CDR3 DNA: TGTGCCAGCAGTGGTTTAAGACAGGGGGCGCAGGCTTTCTTT

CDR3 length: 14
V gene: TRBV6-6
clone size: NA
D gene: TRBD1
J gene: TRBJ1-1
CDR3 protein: CASSRQGAGTEAFF
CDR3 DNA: TGTGCCAGCAGCCGACAGGGAGCGGGCACTGAAGCTTTCTTT

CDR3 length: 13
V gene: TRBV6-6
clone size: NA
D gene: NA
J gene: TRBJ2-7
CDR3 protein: CASSLGVEYEQYF
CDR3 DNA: TGTGCCAGCAGCCTTGGGGTCGAGTACGAGCAGTACTTC

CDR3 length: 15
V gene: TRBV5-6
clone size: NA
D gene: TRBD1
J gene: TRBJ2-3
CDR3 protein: CASSLTGAPTDTQYF
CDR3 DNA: TGTGCCAGCAGCTTGACAGGGGCCCCCACAGATACGCAGTATTTT

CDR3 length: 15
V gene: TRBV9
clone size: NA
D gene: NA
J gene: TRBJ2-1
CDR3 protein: CASSVESSSYNEQFF
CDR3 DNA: TGTGCCAGCAGCGTAGAGAGTTCCTCCTACAATGAGCAGTTCTTC

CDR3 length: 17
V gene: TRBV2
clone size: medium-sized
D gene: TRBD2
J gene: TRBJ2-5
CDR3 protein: CASSGLGLSGRIETQYF
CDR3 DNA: TGTGCCAGCAGTGGGCTGGGCTTGAGCGGGAGGATTGAGACCCAGTACTTC

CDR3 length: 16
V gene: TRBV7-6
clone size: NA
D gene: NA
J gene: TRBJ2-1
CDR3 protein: CASSVLSGPQYNEQFF
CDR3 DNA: TGTGCCAGCAGCGTATTAAGCGGCCCGCAATACAATGAGCAGTTCTTC

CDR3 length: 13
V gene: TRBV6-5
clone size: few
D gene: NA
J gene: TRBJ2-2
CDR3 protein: CATQRANTGELFF
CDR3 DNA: TGTGCCACCCAGCGGGCGAACACCGGGGAGCTGTTTTTT

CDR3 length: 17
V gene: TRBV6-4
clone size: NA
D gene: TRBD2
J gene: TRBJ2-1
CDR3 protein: CASSITSGTYSYNEQFF
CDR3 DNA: TGTGCCAGCAGTATTACTAGCGGGACCTACTCCTACAATGAGCAGTTCTTC

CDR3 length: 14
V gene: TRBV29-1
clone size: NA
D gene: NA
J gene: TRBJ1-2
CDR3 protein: CSVGELGMDYGYTF
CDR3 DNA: TGCAGCGTTGGGGAACTGGGAATGGACTATGGCTACACCTTC

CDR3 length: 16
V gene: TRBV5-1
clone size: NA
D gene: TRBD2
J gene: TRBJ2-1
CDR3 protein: CASSLAGSGGHNEQFF
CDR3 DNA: TGCGCCAGCAGCTTGGCCGGGTCGGGAGGCCACAATGAGCAGTTCTTC

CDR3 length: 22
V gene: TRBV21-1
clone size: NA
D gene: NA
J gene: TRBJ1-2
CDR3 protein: CASSKPSSGATVVSLFNYGYTF
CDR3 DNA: TGTGCCAGCAGCAAACCATCCTCGGGAGCTACAGTCGTTAGCCTTTTTAACTATGGCTACACCTTC

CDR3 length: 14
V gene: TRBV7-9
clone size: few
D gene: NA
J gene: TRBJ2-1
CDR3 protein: CASSLTGTMNEQFF
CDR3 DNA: TGTGCCAGCAGCTTAACGGGGACGATGAATGAGCAGTTCTTC

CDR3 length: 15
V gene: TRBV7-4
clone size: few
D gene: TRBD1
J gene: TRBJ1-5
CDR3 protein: CASSLPVQGKQPQHF
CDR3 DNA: TGTGCCAGCAGTCTCCCTGTACAGGGGAAACAGCCCCAGCATTTT

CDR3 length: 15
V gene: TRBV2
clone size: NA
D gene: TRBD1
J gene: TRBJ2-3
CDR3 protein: CASSGSRQGSDTQYF
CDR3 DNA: TGTGCCAGCAGTGGGTCCCGACAGGGATCAGATACGCAGTATTTT

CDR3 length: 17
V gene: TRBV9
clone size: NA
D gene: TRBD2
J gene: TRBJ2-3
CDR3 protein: CASSGPGLADSTDTQYF
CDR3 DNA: TGTGCCAGCAGCGGACCGGGACTAGCGGACAGCACAGATACGCAGTATTTT

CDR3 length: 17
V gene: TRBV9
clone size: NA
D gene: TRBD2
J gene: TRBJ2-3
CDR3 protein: CASSVGNSGSFTDTQYF
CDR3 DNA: TGTGCCAGCAGCGTAGGTAATAGCGGGAGTTTCACAGATACGCAGTATTTT

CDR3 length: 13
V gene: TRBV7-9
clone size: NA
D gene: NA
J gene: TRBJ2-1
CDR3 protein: CASSSLEAGVQFF
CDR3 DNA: TGTGCCAGCAGCTCCCTTGAGGCCGGGGTGCAGTTCTTC

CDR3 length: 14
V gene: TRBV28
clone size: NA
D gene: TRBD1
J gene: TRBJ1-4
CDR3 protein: CASEPTGLVEKLFF
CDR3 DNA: TGTGCCAGCGAGCCGACAGGGCTTGTTGAAAAACTGTTTTTT

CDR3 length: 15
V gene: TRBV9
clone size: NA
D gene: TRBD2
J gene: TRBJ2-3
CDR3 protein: CASAEGLTTGDTQYF
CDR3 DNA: TGTGCCAGCGCCGAGGGACTAACGACTGGAGATACGCAGTATTTT

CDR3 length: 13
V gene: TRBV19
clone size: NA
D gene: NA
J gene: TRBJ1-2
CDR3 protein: CASSIGGQYGYTF
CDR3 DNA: TGTGCCAGTAGTATCGGAGGCCAGTATGGCTACACCTTC

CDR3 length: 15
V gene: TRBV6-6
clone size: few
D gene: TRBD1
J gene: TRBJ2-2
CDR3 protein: CASSYGGQRTGELFF
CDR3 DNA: TGTGCCAGCAGTTACGGGGGACAGCGTACCGGGGAGCTGTTTTTT

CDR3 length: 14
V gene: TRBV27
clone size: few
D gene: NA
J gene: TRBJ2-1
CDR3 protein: CASSPGGTNNEQFF
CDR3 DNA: TGTGCCAGCTCCCCTGGCGGAACTAACAATGAGCAGTTCTTC

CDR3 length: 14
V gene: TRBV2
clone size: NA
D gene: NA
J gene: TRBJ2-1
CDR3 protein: CASSEWGIYNEQFF
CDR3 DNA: TGTGCCAGCAGTGAATGGGGAATTTACAATGAGCAGTTCTTC

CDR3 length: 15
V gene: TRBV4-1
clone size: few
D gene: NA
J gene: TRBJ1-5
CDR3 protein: CASSQDRVGDQPQHF
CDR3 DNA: TGCGCCAGCAGCCAAGACAGGGTAGGAGATCAGCCCCAGCATTTT